This T cell receptor beta chain was documented in a study of graft-versus-host responses after intestinal transplantation. On the study more broadly: All recipients got anti-thymocyte globulin induction, then tacrolimus and steroids for 2 to 4 years.

About this clone: Its antigen is unidentified. Other DNA sequences of this sample code for an identical CDR3.

Generated by immunoSEQ multiplex PCR, the TCRdb table keeps only in-frame clones and is missing some. The sample yields 86,000 or so clones, around nine tenths seen once. CDR3 length: 13 amino acids. CDR1 and CDR2 (germline): MNHEY, SVGAGI. The V and J ends lost 2 bases and 6 bases respectively, with 8 bases between them. Sequences were derived from unstimulated CD8+ T cells sorted from spleen or lymph node cells, sampled before intestinal transplant. This clonotype originated in a human donor who received an intestinal transplant. This chain connects TRBV6-5 to TRBJ1-5; the D gene is possibly TRBD1 (5 bases). CDR3 coding DNA: TGTGCCAGCAGTTACGGGGGTGGTCAGCCCCAGCATTTT. This gives the protein CASSYGGGQPQHF.